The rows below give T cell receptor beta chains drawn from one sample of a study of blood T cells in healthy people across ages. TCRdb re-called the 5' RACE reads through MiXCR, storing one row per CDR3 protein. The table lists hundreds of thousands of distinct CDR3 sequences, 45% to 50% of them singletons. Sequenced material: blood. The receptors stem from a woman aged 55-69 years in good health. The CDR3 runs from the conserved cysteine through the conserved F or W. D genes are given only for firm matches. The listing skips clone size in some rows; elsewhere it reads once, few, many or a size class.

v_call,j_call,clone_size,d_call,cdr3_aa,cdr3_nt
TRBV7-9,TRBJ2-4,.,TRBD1,CASSLVTGGRAKNIQYF,TGTGCCAGCAGCTTAGTGACAGGGGGTAGGGCCAAAAACATTCAGTACTTC
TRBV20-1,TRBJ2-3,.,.,CSASGRGSSDTQYF,TGCAGTGCTAGTGGTAGGGGGAGTTCAGATACGCAGTATTTT
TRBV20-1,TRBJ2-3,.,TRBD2,CSASPASGGINTQYF,TGCAGTGCTAGCCCAGCTAGCGGGGGCATAAATACGCAGTATTTT
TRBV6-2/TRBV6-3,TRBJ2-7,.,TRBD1,CASSRSGQVNEQYF,TGTGCCAGCAGCCGATCGGGACAGGTCAACGAGCAGTACTTC
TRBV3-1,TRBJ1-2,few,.,CASSYTGRDYGYTF,TGTGCCAGCAGCTATACGGGGCGCGACTATGGCTACACCTTC
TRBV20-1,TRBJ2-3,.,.,CSARKKDSTDTQYF,TGCAGTGCTAGAAAGAAGGACAGCACAGATACGCAGTATTTT
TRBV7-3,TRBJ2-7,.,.,CASSPLNRARPSEQYF,TGTGCCAGCAGCCCCCTAAACAGGGCTCGCCCTTCCGAGCAGTACTTC
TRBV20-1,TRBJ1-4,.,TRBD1,CSASPWGTGDEKLFF,TGCAGTGCCAGTCCTTGGGGGACAGGGGATGAAAAACTGTTTTTT
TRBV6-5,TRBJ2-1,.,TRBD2,CASRRSGRSGDEQFF,TGTGCCAGCAGACGAAGCGGGAGAAGCGGCGATGAGCAGTTCTTC
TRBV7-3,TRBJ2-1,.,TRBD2,CASSLGLAIGNEQFF,TGTGCCAGCAGCCTCGGACTAGCTATTGGGAATGAGCAGTTCTTC
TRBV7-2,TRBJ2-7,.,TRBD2,CASNLTKLAGVPPYEQYF,TGTGCCAGCAACTTAACAAAACTAGCGGGAGTACCACCCTACGAGCAGTACTTC
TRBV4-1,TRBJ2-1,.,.,CASSQGLFEQFF,TGCGCCAGCAGCCAGGGCCTCTTTGAGCAGTTCTTC
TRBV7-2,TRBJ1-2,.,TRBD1,CASNRDRNYGYTF,TGTGCCAGCAACAGGGACAGAAACTATGGCTACACCTTC
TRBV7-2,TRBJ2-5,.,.,CASSETGWETQYF,TGTGCCAGCAGCGAAACAGGGTGGGAGACCCAGTACTTC
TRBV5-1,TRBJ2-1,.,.,CASSLADMGPYNEQFF,TGCGCCAGCAGCTTGGCCGACATGGGCCCCTACAATGAGCAGTTCTTC
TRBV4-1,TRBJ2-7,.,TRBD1,CASSQGGGQGAYEQYF,TGCGCCAGCAGCCAAGGAGGTGGGCAGGGGGCCTACGAGCAGTACTTC
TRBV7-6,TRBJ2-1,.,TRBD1,CASSSGPGQGPYHSYNEQFF,TGTGCCAGCAGCTCCGGCCCCGGACAGGGGCCCTATCACTCCTACAATGAGCAGTTCTTC
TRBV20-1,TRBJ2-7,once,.,CSAPRGGVGNEQYF,TGCAGTGCTCCCCGAGGAGGGGTGGGGAACGAGCAGTACTTC
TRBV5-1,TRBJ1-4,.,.,CASSFNINEKLFF,TGCGCCAGCAGCTTTAACATAAATGAAAAACTGTTTTTT
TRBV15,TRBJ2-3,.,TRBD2,CATSRLAGRADTQYF,TGTGCCACCAGTAGACTAGCGGGGAGGGCAGATACGCAGTATTTT
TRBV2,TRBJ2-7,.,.,CASSDRQKYYEQYF,TGTGCCAGCAGTGACAGACAGAAGTACTACGAGCAGTACTTC
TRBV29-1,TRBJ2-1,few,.,CSVGSSSYNEQFF,TGCAGCGTCGGTTCGAGCTCCTACAATGAGCAGTTCTTC
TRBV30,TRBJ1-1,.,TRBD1,CAWSRGQDTEAFF,TGTGCCTGGAGTAGGGGGCAAGACACTGAAGCTTTCTTT
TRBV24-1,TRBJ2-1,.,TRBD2,CATSDRTSGRGPEQFF,TGTGCCACCAGTGATCGGACTAGCGGGAGGGGCCCCGAGCAGTTCTTC
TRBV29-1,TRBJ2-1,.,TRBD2,CSVEDPRGTSGWYNEQFF,TGCAGCGTTGAAGATCCTCGCGGGACTAGCGGGTGGTACAATGAGCAGTTCTTC
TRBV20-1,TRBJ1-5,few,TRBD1,CSARTGFGQPQHF,TGCAGTGCTAGGACAGGGTTTGGTCAGCCCCAGCATTTT
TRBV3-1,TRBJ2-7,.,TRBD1,CASSLRRQGRMNEQYF,TGTGCCAGCAGCTTGAGAAGACAGGGCCGGATGAATGAGCAGTACTTC
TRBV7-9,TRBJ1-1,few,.,CASSLGSGSFF,TGTGCCAGCAGCTTGGGGTCGGGATCTTTCTTT
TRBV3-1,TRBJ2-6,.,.,CASSQELGVGANVLTF,TGTGCCAGCAGCCAAGAGCTGGGAGTTGGGGCCAACGTCCTGACTTTC
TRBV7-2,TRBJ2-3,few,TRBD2,CASRTSGATDTQYF,TGTGCCAGCAGGACTAGCGGGGCCACAGATACGCAGTATTTT
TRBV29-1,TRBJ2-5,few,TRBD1,CSDRTGGETQYF,TGCAGCGACCGGACAGGGGGGGAGACCCAGTACTTC
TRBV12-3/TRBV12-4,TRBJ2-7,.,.,CASSSSGTASYEQYF,TGTGCCAGCAGTTCTTCCGGGACGGCCTCCTACGAGCAGTACTTC
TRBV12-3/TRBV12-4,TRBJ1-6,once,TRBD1,CASIGTGAYNSPLHF,TGTGCCAGCATCGGGACAGGGGCTTATAATTCACCCCTCCACTTT
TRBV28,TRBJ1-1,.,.,CASSLPSQGGGEAFF,TGTGCCAGCAGTTTACCCTCACAAGGAGGCGGTGAAGCTTTCTTT
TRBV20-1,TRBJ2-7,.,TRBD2,CSARSAGVEQYF,TGCAGTGCTAGATCGGCGGGAGTCGAGCAGTACTTC
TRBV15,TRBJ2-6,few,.,CATSRAKGAGANVLTF,TGTGCCACCAGCAGAGCTAAGGGGGCTGGGGCCAACGTCCTGACTTTC
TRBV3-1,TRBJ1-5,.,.,CASSQGQRSQPQHF,TGTGCCAGCAGCCAAGGACAGAGGAGCCAGCCCCAGCATTTT
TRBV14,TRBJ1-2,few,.,CASSQAGIHGYTF,TGTGCCAGCAGCCAAGCGGGGATCCATGGCTACACCTTC
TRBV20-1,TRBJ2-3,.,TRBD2,CSAEWRGTSGSGDTQYF,TGCAGTGCTGAATGGAGGGGGACTAGCGGGAGTGGAGATACGCAGTATTTT
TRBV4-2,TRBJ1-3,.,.,CASSRDSSSGNTIYF,TGTGCCAGCAGCCGGGACTCGAGCTCTGGAAACACCATATATTTT
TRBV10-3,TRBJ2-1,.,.,CAIKIQGGLANEQFF,TGTGCCATCAAGATACAGGGGGGGCTAGCCAATGAGCAGTTCTTC
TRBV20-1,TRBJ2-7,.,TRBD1,CSARDPDRDGGQYF,TGCAGTGCTAGAGATCCGGACAGGGATGGCGGGCAGTACTTC
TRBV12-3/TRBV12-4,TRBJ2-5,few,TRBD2,CASRPSGKAIETQYF,TGTGCCAGCAGACCTAGCGGGAAAGCGATAGAGACCCAGTACTTC